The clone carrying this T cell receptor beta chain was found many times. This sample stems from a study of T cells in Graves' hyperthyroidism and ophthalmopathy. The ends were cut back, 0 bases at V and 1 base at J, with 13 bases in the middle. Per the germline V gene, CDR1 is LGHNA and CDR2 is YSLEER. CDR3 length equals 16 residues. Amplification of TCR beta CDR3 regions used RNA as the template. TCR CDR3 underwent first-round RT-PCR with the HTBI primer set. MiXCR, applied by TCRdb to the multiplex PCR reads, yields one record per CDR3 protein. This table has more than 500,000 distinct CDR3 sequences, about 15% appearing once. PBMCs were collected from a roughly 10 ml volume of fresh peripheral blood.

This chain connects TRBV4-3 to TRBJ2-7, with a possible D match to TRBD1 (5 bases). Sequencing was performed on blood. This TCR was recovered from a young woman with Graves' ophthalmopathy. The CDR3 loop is CASSQELERGSYEQYF. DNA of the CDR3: TGCGCCAGCAGCCAAGAACTTGAAAGGGGTTCCTACGAGCAGTACTTC.